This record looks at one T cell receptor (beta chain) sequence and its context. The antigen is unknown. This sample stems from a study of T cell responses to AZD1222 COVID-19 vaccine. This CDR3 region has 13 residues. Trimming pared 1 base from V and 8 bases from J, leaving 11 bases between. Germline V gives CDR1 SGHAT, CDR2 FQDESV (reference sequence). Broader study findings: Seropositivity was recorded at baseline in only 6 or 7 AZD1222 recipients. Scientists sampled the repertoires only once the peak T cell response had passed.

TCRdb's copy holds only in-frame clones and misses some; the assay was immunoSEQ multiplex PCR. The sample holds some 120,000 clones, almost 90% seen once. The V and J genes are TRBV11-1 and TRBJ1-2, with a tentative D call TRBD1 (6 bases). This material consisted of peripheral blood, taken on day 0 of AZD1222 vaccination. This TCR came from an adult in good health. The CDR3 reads CASSLGGADGYTF. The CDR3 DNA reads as TGTGCCAGCAGCTTAGGGGGGGCCGACGGCTACACCTTC.